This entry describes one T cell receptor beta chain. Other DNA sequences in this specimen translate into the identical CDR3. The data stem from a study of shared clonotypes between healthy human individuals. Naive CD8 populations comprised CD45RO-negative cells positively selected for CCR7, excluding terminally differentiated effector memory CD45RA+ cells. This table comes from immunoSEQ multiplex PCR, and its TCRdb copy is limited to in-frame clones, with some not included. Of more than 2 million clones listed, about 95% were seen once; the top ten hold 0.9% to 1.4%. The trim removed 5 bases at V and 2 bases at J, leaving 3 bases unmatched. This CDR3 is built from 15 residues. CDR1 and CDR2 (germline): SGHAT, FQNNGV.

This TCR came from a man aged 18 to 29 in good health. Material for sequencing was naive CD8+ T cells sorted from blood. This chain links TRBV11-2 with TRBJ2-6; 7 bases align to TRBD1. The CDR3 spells CASSLTGTGANVLTF. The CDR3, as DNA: TGTGCCAGCAGCCTGACAGGGACTGGGGCCAACGTCCTGACTTTC.